Following are 7 T cell receptor beta chains from one sample sequenced in a study of shared clonotypes between healthy human individuals. Libraries were prepared by immunoSEQ multiplex PCR; TCRdb keeps only in-frame clonotypes and omits some of them. Of a few million clones listed, around 94% are singletons. Sequences were obtained from naive CD4+ T cells sorted from blood. Subset specified: CD45RA+ positively selected. These receptors all come from a man younger than 30 in good health.

This clone was observed a single time. The CDR3: CASSGNYEQYF. In DNA form, the CDR3 reads TGTGCCAGCAGTGGAAATTACGAGCAGTACTTC. The chain joins TRBV28 to TRBJ2-7; D is unresolved. In germline, CDR1 is MDHEN, CDR2 SYDVKM. Trimming removed 5 bases from V and 4 bases from J, with 6 bases in between. The CDR3 loop spans 11 amino acids.

The chain uses TRBV5-1 and TRBJ2-5; weak D call: TRBD1 (5 bases). Looked up from germline, CDR1 is SGHRS and CDR2 is YFSETQ. Trimming took off 0 bases at V and 0 bases at J, with 12 bases between the two ends. There are 16 residues in the CDR3. CDR3 sequence reads: CASSLGRARNQETQYF. CDR3 DNA sequence: TGCGCCAGCAGCTTGGGCAGGGCCCGGAACCAAGAGACCCAGTACTTC.

As regards this clone: Other nucleotide sequences in the sample specify the same CDR3. This rearrangement joins TRBV5-1 to TRBJ2-3; D unresolved. CDR3 length: 12 residues. The V end lost 0 bases, the J end lost 4 bases, and 3 bases lay between the germline ends. Germline loops: CDR1 SGHRS, CDR2 YFSETQ. This chain's CDR3 is CASSLASDTQYF. CDR3 nucleotides: TGCGCCAGCAGCTTGGCGTCAGATACGCAGTATTTT.

This clone has a single count. The V and J genes are TRBV7-3 and TRBJ2-5; TRBD2 matches 7 bases. V gave up 1 base and J gave up 2 bases; unmatched junction bases: 4. The CDR3 consists of 15 residues. From germline, CDR1 is SGHTA and CDR2 FQGTGA. CDR3 sequence reads: CASSLMRGKQETQYF. The CDR3 region has the DNA TGTGCCAGCAGCTTAATGCGGGGGAAACAAGAGACCCAGTACTTC.

The chain carries TRBV12-5 and TRBJ2-2; D may match TRBD1 or TRBD2 (5 bases each). The ends were cut back, 7 bases at V and 4 bases at J, with 19 bases in the middle. CDR3 length equals 16 residues. The germline gives CDR1 LGHNT, CDR2 FRNRAP. For the CDR3, the DNA is TGTGCTAGTGTCCCCGGGGCAGCCGTTTCCACCGGGGAGCTGTTTTTT. It is translated as CASVPGAAVSTGELFF.

The chain is built from TRBV5-4 and TRBJ1-2; D gene unclear. CDR3 length equals 15 residues. Germline V gene lookup returns CDR1 SGHNT and CDR2 YYREEE (reference sequence). Trimming cost V 5 bases and J 9 bases, with 23 bases left between them. CDR3 residues: CASRSQVGPEPRYTF. The CDR3 nucleotides read TGTGCCAGCAGATCGCAAGTAGGCCCCGAACCGCGCTACACCTTC.

This rearrangement joins TRBV5-6 to TRBJ2-3; no clear D. The CDR3 spans 13 residues. In germline, CDR1 is SGHDT, CDR2 YYEEEE. Trimming cost V 1 base and J 3 bases, with 6 bases left between them. Here the CDR3 DNA reads TGTGCCAGCAGCTTGTCGTTAACAGATACGCAGTATTTT. Protein product: CASSLSLTDTQYF.